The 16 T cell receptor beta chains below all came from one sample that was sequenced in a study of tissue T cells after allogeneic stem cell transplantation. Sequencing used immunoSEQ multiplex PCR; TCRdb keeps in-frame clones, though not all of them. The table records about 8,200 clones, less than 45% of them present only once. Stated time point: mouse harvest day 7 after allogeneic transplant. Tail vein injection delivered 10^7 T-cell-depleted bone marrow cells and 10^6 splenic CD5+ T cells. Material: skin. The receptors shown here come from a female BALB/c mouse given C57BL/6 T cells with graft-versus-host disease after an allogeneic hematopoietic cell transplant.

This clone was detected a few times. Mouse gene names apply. The part of the CDR3 DNA that was read is TGTGCCAGCAGCCAAGATGACTGGGGGGGTGCCACCCAGTAC. Protein sequence: CASSQDDWGGATQY. Given in full, the CDR3 is CASSQDDWGGATQYF. V is TRBV2 and J is TRBJ2-5, with TRBD2 matching 11 bases. The read ends 1 residue shy of where the CDR3 ends; the end is completed using the germline J gene. This CDR3 spans 15 amino acids. CDR1 and CDR2 from the germline V gene are LGHNA and YSYQKL. V gave up 0 bases and J gave up 8 bases; unmatched junction bases: 4.

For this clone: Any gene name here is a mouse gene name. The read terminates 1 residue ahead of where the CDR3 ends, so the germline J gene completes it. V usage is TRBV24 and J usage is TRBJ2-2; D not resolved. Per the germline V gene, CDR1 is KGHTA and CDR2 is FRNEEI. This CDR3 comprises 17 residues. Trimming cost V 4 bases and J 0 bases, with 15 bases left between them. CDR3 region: CASSPSWQNANTGQLYF. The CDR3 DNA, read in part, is TGTGCCAGCAGTCCCTCGTGGCAGAATGCAAACACCGGGCAGCTCTAC.

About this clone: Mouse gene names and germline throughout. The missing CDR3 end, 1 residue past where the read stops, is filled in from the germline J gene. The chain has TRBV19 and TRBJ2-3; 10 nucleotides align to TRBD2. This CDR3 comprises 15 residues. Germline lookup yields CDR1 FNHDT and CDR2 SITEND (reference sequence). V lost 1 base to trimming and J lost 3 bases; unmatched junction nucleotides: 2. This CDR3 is CASSIPGGAAETLYF. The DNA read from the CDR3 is TGTGCCAGCAGTATACCTGGGGGGGCAGCAGAAACGCTGTAT.

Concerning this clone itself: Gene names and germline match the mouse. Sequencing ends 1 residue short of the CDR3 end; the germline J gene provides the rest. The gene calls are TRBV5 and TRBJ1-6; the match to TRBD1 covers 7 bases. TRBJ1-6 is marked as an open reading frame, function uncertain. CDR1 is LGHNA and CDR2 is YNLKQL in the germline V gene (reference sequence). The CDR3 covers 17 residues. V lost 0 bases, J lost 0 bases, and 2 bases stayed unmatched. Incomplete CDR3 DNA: TGTGCCAGCAGCCAAGAGGGACAGAATTCCTATAATTCGCCCCTCTAC. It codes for CASSQEGQNSYNSPLY. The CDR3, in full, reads CASSQEGQNSYNSPLYF.

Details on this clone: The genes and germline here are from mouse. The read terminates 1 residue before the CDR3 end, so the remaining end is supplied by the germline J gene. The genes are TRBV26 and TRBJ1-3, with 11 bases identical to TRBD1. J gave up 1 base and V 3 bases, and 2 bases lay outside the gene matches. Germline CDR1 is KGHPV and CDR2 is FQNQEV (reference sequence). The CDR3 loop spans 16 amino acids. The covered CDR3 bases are TGTGCCAGCAGTCTCCGGACAGGGGGCTCTGGAAATACGCTCTAT. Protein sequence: CASSLRTGGSGNTLY. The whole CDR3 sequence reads CASSLRTGGSGNTLYF.

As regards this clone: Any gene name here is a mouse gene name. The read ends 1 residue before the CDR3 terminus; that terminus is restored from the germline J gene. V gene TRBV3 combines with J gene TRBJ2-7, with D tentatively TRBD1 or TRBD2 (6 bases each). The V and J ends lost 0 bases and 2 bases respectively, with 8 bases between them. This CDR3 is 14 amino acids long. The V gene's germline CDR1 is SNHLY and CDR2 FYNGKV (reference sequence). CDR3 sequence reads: CASSLAGAPYEQYF. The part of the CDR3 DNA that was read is TGTGCCAGCAGCTTAGCGGGGGCCCCCTATGAACAGTAC. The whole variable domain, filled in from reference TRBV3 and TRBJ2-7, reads GPKVLQIPSHQIIDMGQMVTLNCDPVSNHLYFYWYKQILGQQMEFLVNFYNGKVMEKSKLFKDQFSVERPDGSYFTLKIQPTALEDSAVYFCASSLAGAPYEQYFGPGTRLTVL.

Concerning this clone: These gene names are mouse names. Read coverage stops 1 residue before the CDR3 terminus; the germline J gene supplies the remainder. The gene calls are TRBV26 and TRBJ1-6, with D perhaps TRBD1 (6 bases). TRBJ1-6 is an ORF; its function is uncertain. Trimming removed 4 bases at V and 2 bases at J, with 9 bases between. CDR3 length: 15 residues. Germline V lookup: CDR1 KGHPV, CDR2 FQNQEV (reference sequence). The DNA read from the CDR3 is TGTGCCAGCAGTCCCCGGGACACCTATAATTCGCCCCTCTAC. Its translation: CASSPRDTYNSPLY. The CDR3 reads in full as CASSPRDTYNSPLYF.

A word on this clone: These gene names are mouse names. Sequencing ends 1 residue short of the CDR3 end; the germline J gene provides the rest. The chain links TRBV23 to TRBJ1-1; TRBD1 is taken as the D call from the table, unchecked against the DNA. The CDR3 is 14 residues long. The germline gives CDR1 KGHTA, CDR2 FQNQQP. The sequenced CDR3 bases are TGCTCCAGCAGTCCGGGACAGGCAAACACAGAAGTCTTC. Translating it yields CSSSPGQANTEVF. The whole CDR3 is CSSSPGQANTEVFF.

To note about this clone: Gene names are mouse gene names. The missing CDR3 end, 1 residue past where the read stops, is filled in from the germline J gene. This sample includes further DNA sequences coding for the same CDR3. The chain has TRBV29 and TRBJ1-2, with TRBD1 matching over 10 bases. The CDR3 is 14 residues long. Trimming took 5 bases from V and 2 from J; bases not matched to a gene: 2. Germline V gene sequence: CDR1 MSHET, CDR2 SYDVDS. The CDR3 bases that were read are TGTGCTAGCAGTCCGGGACAGGGGAACTCCGACTACACC. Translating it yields CASSPGQGNSDYT. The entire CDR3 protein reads CASSPGQGNSDYTF.

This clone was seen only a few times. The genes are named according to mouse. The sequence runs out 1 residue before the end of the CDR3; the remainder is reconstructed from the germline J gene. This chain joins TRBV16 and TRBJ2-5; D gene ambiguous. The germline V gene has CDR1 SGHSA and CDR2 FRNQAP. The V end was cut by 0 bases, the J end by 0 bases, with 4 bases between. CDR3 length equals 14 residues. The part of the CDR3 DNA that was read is TGTGCAAGCAGCTTAGACAGTAACCAAGACACCCAGTAC. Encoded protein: CASSLDSNQDTQY. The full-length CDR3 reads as CASSLDSNQDTQYF.

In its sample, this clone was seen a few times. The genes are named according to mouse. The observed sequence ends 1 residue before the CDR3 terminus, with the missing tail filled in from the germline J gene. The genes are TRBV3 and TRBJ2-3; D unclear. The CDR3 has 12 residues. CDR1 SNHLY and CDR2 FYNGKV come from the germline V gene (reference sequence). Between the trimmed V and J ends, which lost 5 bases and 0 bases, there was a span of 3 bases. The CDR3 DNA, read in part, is TGTGCCAGCAGCCCCAGTGCAGAAACGCTGTAT. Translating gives CASSPSAETLY. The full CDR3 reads CASSPSAETLYF.

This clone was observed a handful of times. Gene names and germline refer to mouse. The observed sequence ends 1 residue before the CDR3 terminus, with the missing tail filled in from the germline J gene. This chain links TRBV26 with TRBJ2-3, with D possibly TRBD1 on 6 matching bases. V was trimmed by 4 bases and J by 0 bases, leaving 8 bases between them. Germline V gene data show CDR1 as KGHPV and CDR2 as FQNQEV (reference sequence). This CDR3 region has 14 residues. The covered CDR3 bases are TGTGCCAGCAGTCGGACAGCTAGTGCAGAAACGCTGTAT. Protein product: CASSRTASAETLY. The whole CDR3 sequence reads CASSRTASAETLYF.

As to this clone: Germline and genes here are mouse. The CDR3 bases that were read are TGTGCCAGCAGCCCTACATCTAACAACCAGGCTCCGCTT. This codes for CASSPTSNNQAPL. The entire CDR3 sequence reads CASSPTSNNQAPLF. The chain joins TRBV3 to TRBJ1-5, with unresolved D. With the read ending 1 residue before the CDR3 end, the germline J gene is used to fill in that end. The CDR3 runs to 14 residues. V was clipped by 5 bases and J by 0 bases, with 8 bases between them. The V gene's germline CDR1 is SNHLY and CDR2 FYNGKV (reference sequence).

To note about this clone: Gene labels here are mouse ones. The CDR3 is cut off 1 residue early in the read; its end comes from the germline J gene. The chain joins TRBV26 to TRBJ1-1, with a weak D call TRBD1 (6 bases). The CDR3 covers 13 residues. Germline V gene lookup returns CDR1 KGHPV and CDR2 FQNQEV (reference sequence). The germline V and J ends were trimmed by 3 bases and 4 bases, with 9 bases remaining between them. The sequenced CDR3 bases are TGTGCCAGCAGTCTTGGGGGGCCCACAGAAGTCTTC. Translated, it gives CASSLGGPTEVF. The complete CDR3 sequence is CASSLGGPTEVFF.

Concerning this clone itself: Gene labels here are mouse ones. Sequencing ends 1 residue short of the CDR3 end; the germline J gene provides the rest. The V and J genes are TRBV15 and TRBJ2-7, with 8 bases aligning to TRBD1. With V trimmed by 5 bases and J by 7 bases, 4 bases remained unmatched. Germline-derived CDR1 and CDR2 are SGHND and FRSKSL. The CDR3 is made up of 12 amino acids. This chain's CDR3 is CASSRTGREQYF. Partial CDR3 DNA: TGTGCCAGCAGTAGGACAGGGAGGGAACAGTAC.

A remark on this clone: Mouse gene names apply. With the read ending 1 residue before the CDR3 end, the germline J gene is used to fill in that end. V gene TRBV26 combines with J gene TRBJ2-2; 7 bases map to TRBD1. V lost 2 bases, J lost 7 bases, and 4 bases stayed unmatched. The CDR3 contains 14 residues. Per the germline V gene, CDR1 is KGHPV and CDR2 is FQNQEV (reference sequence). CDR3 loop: CASSLDREGGQLYF. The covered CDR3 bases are TGTGCCAGCAGTCTGGACAGGGAGGGCGGGCAGCTCTAC.